This passage covers 15 T cell receptor beta chains from one sample sequenced in a study of blood T cell repertoires in COVID-19. Sequenced by immunoSEQ multiplex PCR; TCRdb stores in-frame clones only, minus some. The sample has about 160,000 clones, about 92% seen once. The specimen sequenced was peripheral blood. The receptors stem from a woman in her sixties or seventies with COVID-19, enrolled during active disease.

The chain employs TRBV18 and TRBJ2-5, with 7 bases lining up with TRBD1. The CDR3 spans 13 residues. CDR1 and CDR2 from the germline V gene are KGHSH and LQKENI. V dropped 2 bases and J dropped 5; count of bases not matched to a gene: 2. As DNA, the CDR3 is TGTGCCAGCTCACCAATCAGGGGGGAGACCCAGTACTTC. Translated, it gives CASSPIRGETQYF.

This rearrangement joins TRBV5-1 to TRBJ2-2, with D uncertain. This CDR3 is 15 amino acids long. Trimming pared 0 bases from V and 3 bases from J, leaving 9 bases between. From germline, CDR1 is SGHRS and CDR2 YFSETQ. The CDR3 here is CASSLGGGYTGELFF. CDR3 nucleotide sequence: TGCGCCAGCAGCTTGGGAGGTGGCTACACCGGGGAGCTGTTTTTT. The variable domain in full, with the rest retrieved from reference TRBV5-1 and TRBJ2-2, is KAGVTQTPRYLIKTRGQQVTLSCSPISGHRSVSWYQQTPGQGLQFLFEYFSETQRNKGNFPGRFSGRQFSNSRSEMNVSTLELGDSALYLCASSLGGGYTGELFFGEGSRLTVL.

The CDR3 DNA sequence: TGCGCCAGCAGCCCGGGGACAGATCAGCCCCAGCATTTT. Translated: CASSPGTDQPQHF. The V gene is TRBV5-1, the J gene TRBJ1-5; 7 nucleotides agree with TRBD1. The CDR3 has 13 amino acids. Trimming cost V 4 bases and J 5 bases; bases outside gene matches: 3. From germline, CDR1 is SGHRS and CDR2 YFSETQ.

The V call is TRBV6-5, the J call TRBJ2-5; D may be TRBD1 (6 bases). V was clipped by 6 bases and J by 5 bases, with 7 bases between them. CDR3 length: 11 residues. The germline CDR1 and CDR2 sequences are MNHEY and SVGAGI. For the CDR3, the DNA is TGTGCCAGCAGCAGGGGTGAGACCCAGTACTTC. As protein: CASSRGETQYF.

This clone appeared once. Other DNA sequences in this specimen translate into the identical CDR3. This chain connects TRBV29-1 to TRBJ1-1; TRBD1 matches 8 bases. Losses at the gene ends were 6 bases for V and 1 base for J; bases not matched to a gene: 7. This CDR3 region has 14 residues. Germline CDR1 SQVTM, CDR2 ANQGSEA. CDR3 sequence: CSVDRGGGNTEAFF. The CDR3 DNA is TGCAGCGTCGACAGGGGCGGTGGGAACACTGAAGCTTTCTTT.

V usage is TRBV19 and J usage is TRBJ1-1; D perhaps matches TRBD1 (5 bases). The V and J ends lost 5 bases and 0 bases respectively, with 16 bases between them. The CDR3 consists of 16 residues. Per germline, CDR1 LNHDA and CDR2 SQIVND (reference sequence). CDR3 protein: CASSPPQGRMNTEAFF. For the CDR3, the DNA is TGTGCCAGTAGTCCGCCCCAGGGCAGGATGAACACTGAAGCTTTCTTT.

The rearrangement links TRBV30 to TRBJ1-5; no clear D gene. V lost 0 bases and J lost 6, with 9 bases in between. Germline V gene sequence: CDR1 GTSNPN, CDR2 SVGIG (reference sequence). The CDR3 is 13 residues long. The CDR3, as DNA: TGTGCCTGGAGTGTACTTTCAGGTCAGCCCCAGCATTTT. Translating gives CAWSVLSGQPQHF.

This rearrangement joins TRBV30 to TRBJ1-2; 10 nucleotides match TRBD1. Trimming removed 2 bases from V and 2 bases from J; junction bases left unmatched: 5. The germline gives CDR1 GTSNPN, CDR2 SVGIG (reference sequence). The CDR3 consists of 15 residues. The CDR3 loop reads CAWSRRGQGNYGYTF. In nucleotides, the CDR3 is TGTGCCTGGAGTCGCCGGGGACAGGGGAACTATGGCTACACCTTC.

This chain links TRBV5-8 with TRBJ2-3, with TRBD2 matching 11 bases. J was trimmed by 3 bases and V by 0 bases; bases with no gene match: 0. CDR1 SGHTS and CDR2 YDEGEE come from the germline V gene. This CDR3 has 15 residues. Here the CDR3 DNA reads TGTGCCAGCAGCTTGGGACTAGCGGGGACAGATACGCAGTATTTT. As protein: CASSLGLAGTDTQYF.

The chain couples TRBV5-4 to TRBJ1-1; the match to TRBD1 covers 7 bases. The CDR3 is 15 residues long. V trimming: 3 bases; J trimming: 2 bases; junction bases outside the gene matches: 7. Germline V CDR1 and CDR2: SGHNT, YYREEE (reference sequence). The CDR3 protein is CASSYVDRANTEAFF. The CDR3 DNA reads TGTGCCAGCAGCTATGTCGACAGGGCTAACACTGAAGCTTTCTTT.

As for this clone: Other DNA sequences in the same sample also yield this CDR3. The V call is TRBV18, the J call TRBJ1-1; no definite D call. CDR3 length equals 13 residues. V was clipped by 3 bases and J by 1 base, with 6 bases between them. In germline, CDR1 is KGHSH, CDR2 LQKENI. The CDR3, as DNA: TGTGCCAGCTCACCCGGGAGGAACACTGAAGCTTTCTTT. Translation: CASSPGRNTEAFF. The variable domain in full, completed from reference TRBV18 and TRBJ1-1, reads NAGVMQNPRHLVRRRGQEARLRCSPMKGHSHVYWYRQLPEEGLKFMVYLQKENIIDESGMPKERFSAEFPKEGPSILRIQQVVRGDSAAYFCASSPGRNTEAFFGQGTRLTVV.

J is TRBJ2-2 and V is TRBV12-5; D is uncertain. The CDR3 runs to 14 residues. V dropped 3 bases and J dropped 1 base, with 6 bases sitting between them. Germline loops: CDR1 LGHNT, CDR2 FRNRAP. In DNA form, the CDR3 reads TGTGCTAGTGGTTTCGCCAGGAACACCGGGGAGCTGTTTTTT. It yields the protein CASGFARNTGELFF.

This rearrangement joins TRBV7-2 to TRBJ1-6, with D unresolved. V lost 3 bases and J 5 bases, leaving 20 bases between the germline ends. This CDR3 region has 18 residues. Looked up from germline, CDR1 is SGHTA and CDR2 is FQGNSA. The CDR3 DNA reads as TGTGCCAGCAGCTTCCGTCGCGCGGGGTATTGGGATAATTCACCCCTCCACTTT. Protein: CASSFRRAGYWDNSPLHF.

This clone has a single count. This chain uses TRBV15 with TRBJ1-3; possibly TRBD1 for D (6 bases). Germline V gives CDR1 LNHNV, CDR2 YYDKDF (reference sequence). Trimming pared 1 base from V and 4 bases from J, leaving 8 bases between. The CDR3 loop spans 14 amino acids. CDR3 nucleotide sequence: TGTGCCACCAGCAGAGGGACAGTCGGAAACACCATATATTTT. Its translation: CATSRGTVGNTIYF.

The genes are TRBV4-3 and TRBJ1-2; TRBD1 might be the D (6 bases). V lost 4 bases, J lost 0 bases, and 12 bases lay in between. The CDR3 runs to 15 residues. The V gene's germline CDR1 is LGHNA and CDR2 YSLEER. The CDR3 here is CASSPTTGPNYGYTF. CDR3 bases: TGCGCCAGCAGCCCCACAACAGGGCCTAACTATGGCTACACCTTC.